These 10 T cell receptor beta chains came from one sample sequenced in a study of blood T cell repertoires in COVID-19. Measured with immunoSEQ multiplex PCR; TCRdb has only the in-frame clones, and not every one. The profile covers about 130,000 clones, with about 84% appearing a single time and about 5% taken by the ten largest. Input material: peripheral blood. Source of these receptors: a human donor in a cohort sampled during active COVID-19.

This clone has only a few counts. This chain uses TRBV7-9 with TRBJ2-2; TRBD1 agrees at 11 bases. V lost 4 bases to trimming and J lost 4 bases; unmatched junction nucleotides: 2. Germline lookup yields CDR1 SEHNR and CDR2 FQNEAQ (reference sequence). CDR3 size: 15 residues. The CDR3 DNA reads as TGTGCCAGCAGCTCGGACAGGGGGCCCACCGGGGAGCTGTTTTTT. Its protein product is CASSSDRGPTGELFF.

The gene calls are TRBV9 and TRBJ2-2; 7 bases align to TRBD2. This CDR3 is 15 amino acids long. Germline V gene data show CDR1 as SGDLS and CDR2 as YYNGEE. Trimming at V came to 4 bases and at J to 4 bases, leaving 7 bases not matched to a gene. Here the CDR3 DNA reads TGTGCCAGCAGCCCACGGACTAGTAGCACCGGGGAGCTGTTTTTT. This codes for CASSPRTSSTGELFF.

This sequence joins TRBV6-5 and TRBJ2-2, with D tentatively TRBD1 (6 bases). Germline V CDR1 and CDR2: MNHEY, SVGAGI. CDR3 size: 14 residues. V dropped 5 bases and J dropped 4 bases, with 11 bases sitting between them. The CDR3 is CASSTGTLTGELFF. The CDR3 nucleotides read TGTGCCAGCAGTACCGGGACACTCACCGGGGAGCTGTTTTTT.

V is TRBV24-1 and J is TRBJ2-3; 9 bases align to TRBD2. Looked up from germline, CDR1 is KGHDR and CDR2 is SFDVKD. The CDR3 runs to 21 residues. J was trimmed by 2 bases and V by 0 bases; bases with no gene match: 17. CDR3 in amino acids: CATSDLHPGGVAGALTDTQYF. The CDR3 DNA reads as TGTGCCACCAGTGATTTGCACCCAGGCGGAGTAGCGGGAGCCCTCACAGATACGCAGTATTTT.

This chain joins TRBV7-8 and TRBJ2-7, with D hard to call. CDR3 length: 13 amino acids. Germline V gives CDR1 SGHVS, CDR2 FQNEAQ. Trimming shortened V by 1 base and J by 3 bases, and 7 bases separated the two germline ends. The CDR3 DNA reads TGTGCCAGCAGCTTAGACACCCTCTACGAGCAGTACTTC. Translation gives CASSLDTLYEQYF.

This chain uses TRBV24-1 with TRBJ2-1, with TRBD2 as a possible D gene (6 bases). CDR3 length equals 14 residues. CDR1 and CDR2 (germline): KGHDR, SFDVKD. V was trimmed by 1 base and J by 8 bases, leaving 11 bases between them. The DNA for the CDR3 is TGTGCCACCAGTGATTTAACGGGAGCGCATGAGCAGTTCTTC. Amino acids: CATSDLTGAHEQFF.

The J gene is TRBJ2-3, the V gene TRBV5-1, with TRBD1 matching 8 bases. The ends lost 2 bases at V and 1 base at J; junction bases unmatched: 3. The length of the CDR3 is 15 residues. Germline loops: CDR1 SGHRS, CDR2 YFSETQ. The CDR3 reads CASSLQGGGTDTQYF. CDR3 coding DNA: TGCGCCAGCAGCTTACAGGGGGGTGGCACAGATACGCAGTATTTT.

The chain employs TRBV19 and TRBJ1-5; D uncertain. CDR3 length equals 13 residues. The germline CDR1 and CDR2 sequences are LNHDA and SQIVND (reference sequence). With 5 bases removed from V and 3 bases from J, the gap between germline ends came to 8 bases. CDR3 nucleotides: TGTGCCAGTAGTGACACAGACAATCAGCCCCAGCATTTT. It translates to CASSDTDNQPQHF.

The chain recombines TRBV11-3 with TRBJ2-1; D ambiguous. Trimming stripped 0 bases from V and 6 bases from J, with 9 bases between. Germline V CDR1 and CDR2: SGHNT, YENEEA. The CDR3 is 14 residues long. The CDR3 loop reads CASSLDSWANEQFF. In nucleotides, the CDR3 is TGTGCCAGCAGCTTAGATTCCTGGGCCAATGAGCAGTTCTTC. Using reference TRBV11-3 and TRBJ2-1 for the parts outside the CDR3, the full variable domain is EAGVVQSPRYKIIEKKQPVAFWCNPISGHNTLYWYLQNLGQGPELLIRYENEEAVDDSQLPKDRFSAERLKGVDSTLKIQPAELGDSAVYLCASSLDSWANEQFFGPGTRLTVL.

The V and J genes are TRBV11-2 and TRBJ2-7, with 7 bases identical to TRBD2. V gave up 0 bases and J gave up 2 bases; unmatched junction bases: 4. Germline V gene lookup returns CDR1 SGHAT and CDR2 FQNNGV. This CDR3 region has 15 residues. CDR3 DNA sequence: TGTGCCAGCAGCTTAGACCCTAGCGGTGCCTACGAGCAGTACTTC. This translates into CASSLDPSGAYEQYF.